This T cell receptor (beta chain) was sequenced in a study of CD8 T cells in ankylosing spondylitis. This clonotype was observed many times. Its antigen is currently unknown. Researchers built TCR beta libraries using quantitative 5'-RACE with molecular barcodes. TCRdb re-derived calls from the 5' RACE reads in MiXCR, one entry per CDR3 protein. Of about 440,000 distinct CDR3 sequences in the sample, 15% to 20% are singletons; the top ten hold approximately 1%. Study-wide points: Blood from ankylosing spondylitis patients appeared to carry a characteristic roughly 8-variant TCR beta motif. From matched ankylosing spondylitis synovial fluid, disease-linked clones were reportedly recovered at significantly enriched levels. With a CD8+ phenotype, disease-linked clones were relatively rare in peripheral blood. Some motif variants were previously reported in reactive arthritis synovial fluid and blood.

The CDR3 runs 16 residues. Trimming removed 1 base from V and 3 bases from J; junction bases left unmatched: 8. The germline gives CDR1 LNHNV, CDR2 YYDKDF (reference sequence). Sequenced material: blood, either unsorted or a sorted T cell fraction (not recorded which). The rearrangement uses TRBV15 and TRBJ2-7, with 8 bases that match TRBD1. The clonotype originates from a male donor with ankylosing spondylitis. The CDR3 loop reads CATSRGGTGGIYEQYF. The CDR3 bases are TGTGCCACCAGCAGAGGAGGAACAGGGGGGATCTACGAGCAGTACTTC.